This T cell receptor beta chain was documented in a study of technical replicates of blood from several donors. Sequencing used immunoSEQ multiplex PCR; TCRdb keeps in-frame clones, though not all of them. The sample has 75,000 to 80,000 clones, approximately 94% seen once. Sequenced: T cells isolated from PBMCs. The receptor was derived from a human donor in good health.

CDR3 amino acids: CASSLNPYSDIQYF. In DNA, the CDR3 is TGTGCCAGCAGCCTCAACCCTTATAGTGACATTCAGTACTTC. The gene calls are TRBV7-2 and TRBJ2-4, with D unresolved. V shed 5 bases and J shed 8 bases, with 16 bases lying between them. Per germline, CDR1 SGHTA and CDR2 FQGNSA. The CDR3 loop spans 14 amino acids. Looking up the rest from reference TRBV7-2 and TRBJ2-4 gives the full variable domain: GAGVSQSPSNKVTEKGKDVELRCDPISGHTALYWYRQSLGQGLEFLIYFQGNSAPDKSGLPSDRFSAERTGGSVSTLTIQRTQQEDSAVYLCASSLNPYSDIQYFGAGTRLSVL.